A selection of T cell receptor beta chains follows, all from one sample in a study of cytomegalovirus exposure and HLA in healthy donors. Repertoires were generated with immunoSEQ multiplex PCR, while TCRdb's copy carries only in-frame clones and drops some. The table includes about 150,000 clones, around 9.6% detected once. The specimen was PBMCs. These receptors were collected from a male donor in good health and CMV-seronegative. Both conserved end residues are part of each CDR3. The order of the fields is J gene, D gene, clone size, V gene, CDR3 protein, CDR3 DNA. D genes are given only for firm matches. A clone size is listed for some rows: how often the clone was seen (once, few, many), or a class if it is expanded.

J gene: TRBJ1-1; D gene: -; clone size: -; V gene: TRBV9; CDR3 protein: CASSVDSNTEAFF; CDR3 DNA: TGTGCCAGCAGCGTAGACTCGAACACTGAAGCTTTCTTT
J gene: TRBJ1-1; D gene: -; clone size: few; V gene: TRBV5-1; CDR3 protein: CASSSQVNTEAFF; CDR3 DNA: TGCGCCAGCAGCTCCCAGGTGAACACTGAAGCTTTCTTT
J gene: TRBJ2-7; D gene: TRBD1; clone size: few; V gene: TRBV7-2; CDR3 protein: CASSPSTGGKQYF; CDR3 DNA: TGTGCCAGCAGCCCCTCGACAGGGGGCAAGCAGTACTTC
J gene: TRBJ2-7; D gene: TRBD2; clone size: few; V gene: TRBV4-1; CDR3 protein: CASSQSSGIPAYEQYF; CDR3 DNA: TGCGCCAGCAGCCAATCTAGCGGGATCCCCGCCTACGAGCAGTACTTC
J gene: TRBJ1-2; D gene: -; clone size: -; V gene: TRBV29-1; CDR3 protein: CSVGWGDGYTF; CDR3 DNA: TGCAGCGTGGGGTGGGGAGATGGCTACACCTTC
J gene: TRBJ2-3; D gene: -; clone size: -; V gene: TRBV9; CDR3 protein: CASSPRVGAPDTQYF; CDR3 DNA: TGTGCCAGCAGCCCTAGGGTGGGGGCCCCAGATACGCAGTATTTT
J gene: TRBJ2-3; D gene: -; clone size: few; V gene: TRBV5-1; CDR3 protein: CASSHDPTGKDGFTDTQYF; CDR3 DNA: TGCGCCAGCAGTCATGACCCGACAGGAAAGGATGGCTTCACAGATACGCAGTATTTT
J gene: TRBJ1-4; D gene: TRBD1; clone size: -; V gene: TRBV7-8; CDR3 protein: CASSLAGTANEKLFF; CDR3 DNA: TGTGCCAGCAGCTTAGCGGGGACAGCTAATGAAAAACTGTTTTTT
J gene: TRBJ1-2; D gene: TRBD1; clone size: -; V gene: TRBV2; CDR3 protein: CASTMGQGGNYGYTF; CDR3 DNA: TGTGCCAGCACCATGGGACAGGGGGGGAACTATGGCTACACCTTC
J gene: TRBJ1-5; D gene: -; clone size: few; V gene: TRBV6-1; CDR3 protein: CASSENFGGQPQHF; CDR3 DNA: TGTGCCAGCAGTGAAAACTTCGGGGGACAGCCCCAGCATTTT
J gene: TRBJ1-2; D gene: -; clone size: -; V gene: TRBV7-2; CDR3 protein: CASTPSGGTNYGYTF; CDR3 DNA: TGTGCCAGCACCCCGAGCGGCGGAACTAACTATGGCTACACCTTC
J gene: TRBJ2-2; D gene: TRBD1; clone size: -; V gene: TRBV7-6; CDR3 protein: CASSLVGQGTGELFF; CDR3 DNA: TGTGCCAGCAGCTTAGTAGGACAGGGAACCGGGGAGCTGTTTTTT
J gene: TRBJ2-7; D gene: TRBD1; clone size: few; V gene: TRBV13; CDR3 protein: CASSSGRTGGIYEQYF; CDR3 DNA: TGTGCCAGCAGCTCCGGTAGGACAGGGGGCATCTACGAGCAGTACTTC
J gene: TRBJ1-1; D gene: -; clone size: few; V gene: TRBV6-1; CDR3 protein: CASSRPQGGDAEAFF; CDR3 DNA: TGTGCCAGCAGTCGACCCCAAGGAGGAGACGCTGAAGCTTTCTTT
J gene: TRBJ1-1; D gene: TRBD1; clone size: few; V gene: TRBV10-3; CDR3 protein: CAISGLGTGSTEAFF; CDR3 DNA: TGTGCCATCAGTGGACTCGGGACAGGCAGCACTGAAGCTTTCTTT
J gene: TRBJ2-5; D gene: TRBD2; clone size: -; V gene: TRBV7-2; CDR3 protein: CASSFRGGASETQYF; CDR3 DNA: TGTGCCAGCAGCTTTCGCGGGGGGGCCTCAGAGACCCAGTACTTC
J gene: TRBJ1-3; D gene: -; clone size: -; V gene: TRBV9; CDR3 protein: CASSVQDSGNTIYF; CDR3 DNA: TGTGCCAGCAGCGTCCAGGATAGTGGAAACACCATATATTTT
J gene: TRBJ2-3; D gene: TRBD2; clone size: few; V gene: TRBV5-1; CDR3 protein: CASSLGLAGAPDTQYF; CDR3 DNA: TGCGCCAGCAGCTTGGGACTAGCGGGAGCACCCGATACGCAGTATTTT
J gene: TRBJ1-2; D gene: -; clone size: -; V gene: TRBV28; CDR3 protein: CASSPRIKDGYTF; CDR3 DNA: TGTGCCAGCAGCCCTAGAATAAAAGATGGCTACACCTTC
J gene: TRBJ1-5; D gene: -; clone size: -; V gene: TRBV7-2; CDR3 protein: CASSQIGRGGASNQPQHF; CDR3 DNA: TGTGCCAGCAGTCAAATCGGAAGGGGGGGTGCGAGCAATCAGCCTCAGCATTTT
J gene: TRBJ2-1; D gene: -; clone size: -; V gene: TRBV7-9; CDR3 protein: CASSGGRVGSAYNEQFF; CDR3 DNA: TGTGCCAGCAGCGGCGGTCGAGTTGGCTCAGCCTACAATGAGCAGTTCTTC
J gene: TRBJ1-2; D gene: -; clone size: few; V gene: TRBV4-1; CDR3 protein: CASSQEGGAGYTF; CDR3 DNA: TGCGCCAGCAGCCAAGAGGGGGGTGCTGGCTACACCTTC
J gene: TRBJ1-6; D gene: -; clone size: few; V gene: TRBV4-1; CDR3 protein: CASSRGSYNSPLHF; CDR3 DNA: TGCGCCAGCAGCAGGGGTTCCTATAATTCACCCCTCCACTTT
J gene: TRBJ1-4; D gene: -; clone size: -; V gene: TRBV10-1; CDR3 protein: CASSPYRATNEKLFF; CDR3 DNA: TGCGCCAGCAGTCCATACAGGGCAACTAATGAAAAACTGTTTTTT